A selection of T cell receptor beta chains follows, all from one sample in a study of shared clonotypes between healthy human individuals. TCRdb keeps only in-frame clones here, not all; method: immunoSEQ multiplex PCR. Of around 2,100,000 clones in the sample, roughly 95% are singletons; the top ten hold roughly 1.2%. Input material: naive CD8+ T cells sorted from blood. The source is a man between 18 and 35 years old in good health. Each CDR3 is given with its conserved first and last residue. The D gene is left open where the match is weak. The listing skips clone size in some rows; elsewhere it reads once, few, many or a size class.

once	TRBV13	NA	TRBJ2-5	TGTGCCAGCAGCCCTCTGGATAGCGGTATGCAAGAGACCCAGTACTTC	CASSPLDSGMQETQYF
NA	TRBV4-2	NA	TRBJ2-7	TGTGCCAGCAGCCAATTTCTACGGTACGAGCAGTACTTC	CASSQFLRYEQYF
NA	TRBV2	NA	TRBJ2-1	TGTGCCAGCAGTTCAGTCCGGACAGGGGGATCTCTAGCGGGAGGACACGAGCAGTTCTTC	CASSSVRTGGSLAGGHEQFF
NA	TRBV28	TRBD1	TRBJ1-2	TGTGCCACCAACCTGGACAGGGGTTTTGGCTACACCTTC	CATNLDRGFGYTF
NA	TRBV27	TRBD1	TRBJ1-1	TGTGCCAGCAGTCCCGGACAGGGGGAGGACACTGAAGCTTTCTTT	CASSPGQGEDTEAFF
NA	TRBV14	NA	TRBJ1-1	TGTGCCAGCAGCCAACTGGGGAAAGCTGAAGCTTTCTTT	CASSQLGKAEAFF
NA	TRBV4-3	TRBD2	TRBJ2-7	TGCGCCAGCAGCCAAGATTACGGGAGGGTCGACGAGCAGTACTTC	CASSQDYGRVDEQYF
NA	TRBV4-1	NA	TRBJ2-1	TGCGCCAGCAGCCTGAGGGGGGGGGACCCCAATGAGCAGTTCTTC	CASSLRGGDPNEQFF
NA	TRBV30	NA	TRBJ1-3	TGTGCCTGGAGTGTACAATTTGGACTGGCGCCGTGGGGAAACACCATATATTTT	CAWSVQFGLAPWGNTIYF
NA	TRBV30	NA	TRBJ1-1	TGTGCCTGGAGTGGGGGTGGGAGTGAAGCTTTCTTT	CAWSGGGSEAFF
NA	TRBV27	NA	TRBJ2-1	TGTGCCAGCAGTACCGTCCTGAGCTCCTACAATGAGCAGTTCTTC	CASSTVLSSYNEQFF
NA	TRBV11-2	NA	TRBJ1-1	TGTGCCAGCAGTATCGGGAGGAACACTGAAGCTTTCTTT	CASSIGRNTEAFF
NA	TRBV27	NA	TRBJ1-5	TGTGCCAGCAGCCCCTCGGCAGGGGAAAGCAATCAGCCCCAGCATTTT	CASSPSAGESNQPQHF
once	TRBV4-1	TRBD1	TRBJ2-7	TGCGCCAGCAGCCAAGGAGGGACAGGGCCCTACGAGCAGTACTTC	CASSQGGTGPYEQYF
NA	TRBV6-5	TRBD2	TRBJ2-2	TGTGCCAGCAGTTATCCGGGAGGAGGAGGCGGGGAGCTGTTTTTT	CASSYPGGGGGELFF
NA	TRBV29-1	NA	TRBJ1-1	TGCAGCGTTGTCATTGAAGGGACAGCTTTCTTT	CSVVIEGTAFF